Included here is one T cell receptor beta chain sequence, with context. There are a few counts of this clone. Its antigen is still unknown. Base quality data are lacking; no much larger clone is found one base away. V ends up 4 bases short and J 0 bases short, with an unmatched junction base count of 13. CDR1 and CDR2, per the germline V gene, are SGHTA and FQGNSA. The CDR3 runs 19 amino acids, cysteine and phenylalanine included. The retained sequence is limited to the CDR3, 57 bases, with the frame set at the first base. This record belongs to a study of blood T cell repertoires in COVID-19 (dated by TCRdb to between 2020 and 2021). About the study as a whole: Samples from collaborators originated in the United States, Italy and Spain and spanned both the acute and convalescent phases of COVID-19. The dataset comprised deeply sampled blood TCRbeta repertoires from subjects exposed to, actively infected with, or recovered from COVID-19. The prospective study material was composed of cDNA or gDNA derived from T cells, B-cell-depleted T cells, or PBMCs. The samples were drawn from two sources: the first 160 participants of the ongoing ImmuneRACE study, and 950 to 1,500 subjects contributed by 6 global collaborators. The repertoires were released in a freely available public database meant as a resource for research on the immune response to SARS-CoV-2. Sample metadata almost always included a de-identified subject ID, COVID-19 status, age in years and sex. Where available, HLA class I and class II types were obtained from metadata supplied by the sample provider rather than from assay-based typing.

General study outcomes and caveats: How much clinical and demographic metadata was included differed by source and by participant, and the metadata was provided uncurated.

Collaborating institutions collected whole blood in K2EDTA tubes following their own protocols. For TCRbeta analysis, collaborator samples were shipped as frozen whole blood, as isolated PBMCs, or as DNA extracted from either sample type. The immunoSEQ Assay, a bias-controlled multiplex PCR, was used to amplify TCRbeta CDR3 regions from genomic DNA. In the source study's methods: Nucleated cell counts per sample were estimated from amplification of reference gene primers within the assay. To quantify the absolute abundance of each unique TCRbeta CDR3 rearrangement, sequence reads were collapsed and filtered. For each sample, productive Simpson clonality was calculated as the square root of Simpson's diversity index over productive rearrangements. Entries here come from immuneACCESS through TCRdb and include only in-frame sequences with V and J called. Some clones fail to appear in such tables; in the studies checked, an unresolved V gene covers under half of the shortfall, and the cause of the remainder is unknown. The V and J calls and the clone size are those of that table, but D and trimming were determined from the DNA. The sample table contains 200,000 to 250,000 clones; only one count was recorded for approximately 80% of them. About 9.4% of the sample comes from the top ten.

Material for sequencing was peripheral blood. The rearranged chain carries TRBV7-2 and TRBJ2-2; TRBD2 agrees with 8 junctional bases. The source is a woman at least 80 years old with acute or convalescent COVID-19. The nucleotide sequence is given as TGTGCCAGCAGCTCTAGGGCATTAGCGGGATTCTCGAACACCGGGGAGCTGTTTTTT. Its coded protein is CASSSRALAGFSNTGELFF.